This TCR beta chain was sequenced for a study of shared clonotypes between healthy human individuals. Splitting of each subset's genomic DNA was done evenly across several immunoSEQ plates. Measured with immunoSEQ multiplex PCR; TCRdb has only the in-frame clones, and not every one. The data contain 2 million to 2.5 million clones, over 85% of them singletons. In germline, CDR1 is ENHRY, CDR2 SYGVKD. J was trimmed by 3 bases and V by 6 bases; bases with no gene match: 4. This CDR3 region has 13 residues. This receptor was obtained from a man between 18 and 35 years old in good health. Some clones in this sample may be carry-over from other donors' samples. This sequence joins TRBV10-3 and TRBJ1-1, with 7 positions matching TRBD1. Source material: naive CD4+ T cells from PBMCs. The subset is: CD45RA+ positively selected. Here the CDR3 reads CAIRDREDTEAFF. Here the CDR3 DNA reads TGTGCCATCAGAGACAGGGAGGACACTGAAGCTTTCTTT.